The clone carrying this TCR beta chain was seen only once. The CDR3 runs to 13 residues. V was clipped by 2 bases and J by 0 bases, with 4 bases between them. These data come from a study of blood T cell repertoires in COVID-19. Whole-study context: Acute and convalescent COVID-19 specimens originated in the United States, Italy and Spain. The cDNA or gDNA used as material had been derived from T cells, B-cell-depleted T cells, or PBMCs.

Per the authors' pipeline: Reference gene primer amplification gave estimated nucleated cell counts. The data were produced by immunoSEQ multiplex PCR, yet TCRdb's version contains in-frame clones alone and is incomplete. That table gives V, J and clone size, and the DNA gave D and trimming. In the table there are hundreds of thousands of clones, around nine tenths of which are singletons. The receptor's source is a human donor in a cohort sampled during active COVID-19. Sequencing was done on a sample of peripheral blood. The chain employs TRBV12-3 or TRBV12-4 and TRBJ1-1; D is uncertain. The CDR3 sequence: CASSLSLNTEAFF. CDR3 coding DNA: TGTGCCAGCAGTTTATCTTTGAACACTGAAGCTTTCTTT.